This is a list of T cell receptor beta chains from one sample in a study of early T cells in non-severe SARS-CoV-2 infection. TCRdb re-derived calls from the 5' RACE reads in MiXCR, one entry per CDR3 protein. This sample yields some 87,000 distinct CDR3 sequences, of which roughly 13% are seen a single time; more than 1.2% belongs to the top ten. What was sequenced was whole blood. The receptors derive from an adult who was a healthcare worker with PCR-confirmed SARS-CoV-2 infection or an uninfected control (not recorded which). Both conserved end residues are part of each CDR3.

>TRBJ2-3|13|TRBV5-4
CASSFRERNTQYF
>TRBJ2-1|14|TRBV11-2
CASSSPRGYNEQFF
>TRBJ1-4|15|TRBV18
CASSTHRGENEKLFF
>TRBJ1-3|14|TRBV5-1
CASSPLDLGNTIYF
>TRBJ2-3|11|TRBV7-2
CASTFSDTQYF
>TRBJ2-1|16|TRBV6-6
CASSFGSGNSYNEQFF
>TRBJ2-1|14|TRBV11-2
CASSLTSPYNEQFF
>TRBJ2-1|15|TRBV20-1
CSAPLGQGTYNEQFF
>TRBJ1-5|14|TRBV6-6
CASSSPDRGQPQHF
>TRBJ2-7|12|TRBV20-1
CSARGDSYEQYF
>TRBJ1-4|15|TRBV18
CASSPPSARGEKLFF
>TRBJ2-7|14|TRBV15
CATSGGLRTYEQYF
>TRBJ1-5|16|TRBV12-3/TRBV12-4
CASSLAPGGSNQPQHF
>TRBJ2-5|11|TRBV28
CASSSRETQYF
>TRBJ2-7|10|TRBV27
CASKGAEQYF
>TRBJ2-2|15|TRBV7-8
CASSLGRGNTGELFF
>TRBJ2-7|13|TRBV7-2
CASSSRQLLEQYF
>TRBJ2-3|15|TRBV5-5
CASSPDPRGTDTQYF
>TRBJ2-1|15|TRBV27
CASSHRAWEGNEQFF
>TRBJ1-2|13|TRBV6-6
CASSHTVEYGYTF
>TRBJ2-1|13|TRBV20-1
CSARQGTVPEQFF
>TRBJ2-3|14|TRBV10-2
CASELTGTTDTQYF
>TRBJ2-7|14|TRBV7-2
CASTTLLGFYEQYF
>TRBJ2-1|17|TRBV5-4
CASSLERVRDRRNEQFF
>TRBJ2-3|14|TRBV6-2/TRBV6-3
CASSLSGGTDTQYF
>TRBJ2-2|18|TRBV7-6
CASSFTVPGQGGTGELFF
>TRBJ2-7|16|TRBV7-9
CASSLATGKGRYEQYF
>TRBJ2-7|14|TRBV11-3
CASSGEGTGVEQYF
>TRBJ1-1|14|TRBV12-3/TRBV12-4
CASSSIGGNTEAFF
>TRBJ2-2|14|TRBV10-3
CAISDRDIPGELFF
>TRBJ2-2|12|TRBV5-4
CASSLMPGELFF
>TRBJ2-3|14|TRBV7-2
CASSRDSVADTQYF
>TRBJ2-5|15|TRBV7-8
CASSQQTGTGETQYF
>TRBJ2-7|15|TRBV7-6
CASSPMAGTPYEQYF
>TRBJ1-2|15|TRBV10-2
CASSESRTPGAYYTF
>TRBJ1-2|12|TRBV28
CASFTAHYGYTF
>TRBJ1-2|12|TRBV6-2/TRBV6-3
CASSPTNYGYTF
>TRBJ2-2|17|TRBV6-1
CASSEPLRGPYTGELFF
>TRBJ1-6|19|TRBV5-5
CASSIERQALSSYNSPLHF
>TRBJ2-3|15|TRBV11-2
CASSLDPGSVDTQYF
>TRBJ2-3|13|TRBV6-5
CASALKGRGTQYF
>TRBJ1-2|13|TRBV20-1
CSARRGQTYGYTF
>TRBJ2-1|16|TRBV4-2
CASSQFVSGSYNEQFF
>TRBJ2-4|15|TRBV5-6
CASSFLAGDKNIQYF
>TRBJ2-5|15|TRBV11-2
CASSEGLAGKETQYF
>TRBJ2-1|15|TRBV12-3/TRBV12-4
CASSFLAGGRHEQFF
>TRBJ2-1|13|TRBV10-3
CAIKDRGLNEQFF
>TRBJ2-1|15|TRBV7-9
CASRLSGALNNEQFF
>TRBJ2-3|13|TRBV7-3
CASSLTGPDTQYF
>TRBJ1-3|15|TRBV7-2
CASSLASGAGNTIYF
>TRBJ1-2|14|TRBV6-6
CASSPGQTTYGYTF
>TRBJ2-6|18|TRBV7-3
CASRPGGGPYSGANVLTF
>TRBJ2-1|16|TRBV27
CASSLGTSGGVDEQFF
>TRBJ1-1|15|TRBV2
CASSDRFLGQTEAFF
>TRBJ1-6|15|TRBV6-5
CASTAEGSYNSPLHF
>TRBJ1-1|13|TRBV10-1
CASSESKFTEAFF
>TRBJ2-7|15|TRBV10-3
CAISESTGIKNEQYF
>TRBJ2-2|14|TRBV6-1
CASNRGANTGELFF
>TRBJ2-3|16|TRBV7-3
CASSLGLAGVGDTQYF
>TRBJ2-3|12|TRBV29-1
CSGEGGWNTQYF